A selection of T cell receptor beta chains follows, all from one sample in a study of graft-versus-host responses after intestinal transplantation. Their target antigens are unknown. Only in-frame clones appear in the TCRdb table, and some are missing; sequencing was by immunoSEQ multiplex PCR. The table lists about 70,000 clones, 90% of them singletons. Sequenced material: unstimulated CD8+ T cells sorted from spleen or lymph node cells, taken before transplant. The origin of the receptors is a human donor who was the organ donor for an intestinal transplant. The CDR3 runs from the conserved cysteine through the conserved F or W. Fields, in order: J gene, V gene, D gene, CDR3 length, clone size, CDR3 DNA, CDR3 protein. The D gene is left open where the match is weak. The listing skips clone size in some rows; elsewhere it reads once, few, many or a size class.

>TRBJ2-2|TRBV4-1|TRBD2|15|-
TGCGCCAGCAGCGCCCGGGGGGGGGACACCGGGGAGCTGTTTTTT
CASSARGGDTGELFF
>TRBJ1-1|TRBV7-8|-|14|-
TGTGCCAGCAGCTCCCCGGGGGGTAACACTGAAGCTTTCTTT
CASSSPGGNTEAFF
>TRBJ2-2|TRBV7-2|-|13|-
TGTGCCAGCAGCTATCTATACACCGGGGAGCTGTTTTTT
CASSYLYTGELFF
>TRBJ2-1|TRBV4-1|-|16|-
TGCGCCAGCAGCCACCACACCGGGACTCCAACTAATGAGCAGTTCTTC
CASSHHTGTPTNEQFF
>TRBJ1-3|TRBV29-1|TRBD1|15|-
TGCAGCGTTGAAGATGGACAGGGGGTAGGAAACACCATATATTTT
CSVEDGQGVGNTIYF
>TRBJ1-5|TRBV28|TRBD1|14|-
TGTGCCAGCAGTTTACAGGGGGCCGGGCAGCCCCAGCATTTT
CASSLQGAGQPQHF
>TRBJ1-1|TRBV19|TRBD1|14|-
TGTGCCAGTAGGCGACAGGGTTCGGACACTGAAGCTTTCTTT
CASRRQGSDTEAFF
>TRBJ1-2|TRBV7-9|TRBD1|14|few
TGTGCCAGCAGCTTCCTTTACAGGGGGCGAGGCTACACCTTC
CASSFLYRGRGYTF
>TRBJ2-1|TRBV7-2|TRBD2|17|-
TGTGCCAGCAGCTTAGATAGGGAGCGGGGGGCCTACAATGAGCAGTTCTTC
CASSLDRERGAYNEQFF
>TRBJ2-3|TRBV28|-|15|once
TGTGCCAGCAGTTTTGATAGGGAGGGCACAGATACGCAGTATTTT
CASSFDREGTDTQYF
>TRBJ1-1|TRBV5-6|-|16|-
TGTGCCAGCAGCTTATCGGGGTACGGTGGTGGCACTGAAGCTTTCTTT
CASSLSGYGGGTEAFF
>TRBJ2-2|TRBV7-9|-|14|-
TGTGCCAGCAGTAGCGGCGGGAACACCGGGGAGCTGTTTTTT
CASSSGGNTGELFF
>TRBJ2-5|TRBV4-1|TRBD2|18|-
TGCGCCAGCAGGGCGGGACTAGCGGGCGGGGGGCTCCAAGAGACCCAGTACTTC
CASRAGLAGGGLQETQYF
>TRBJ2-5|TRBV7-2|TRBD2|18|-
TGTGCCAGCAGCATATCGCCGGGTCTAGCGGGGGGCTTGGAGACCCAGTACTTC
CASSISPGLAGGLETQYF
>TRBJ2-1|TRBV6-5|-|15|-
TGTGCCAGCAGCCGAGTAAAGAGCTCCTACAATGAGCAGTTCTTC
CASSRVKSSYNEQFF
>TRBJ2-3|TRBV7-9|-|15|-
TGTGCCAGCAGCTTACTGTCCACTCAACGGGATACGCAGTATTTT
CASSLLSTQRDTQYF
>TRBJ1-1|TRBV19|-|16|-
TGTGCCAGTAGTATCGGCCGGTTAGGGACACTGACTGAAGCTTTCTTT
CASSIGRLGTLTEAFF
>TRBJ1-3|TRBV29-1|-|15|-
TGCAGCGAAGAGCGTTTGGAGTCCTCTGGAAACACCATATATTTT
CSEERLESSGNTIYF
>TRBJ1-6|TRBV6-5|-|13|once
TGTGCCAGCGGATCGGGAGCTTATTCACCCCTCCACTTT
CASGSGAYSPLHF
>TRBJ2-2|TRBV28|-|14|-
TGTGCCAGCAGTTTAAGGGGTTACACCGGGGAGCTGTTTTTT
CASSLRGYTGELFF
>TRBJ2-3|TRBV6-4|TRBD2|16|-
TGTGCCAGCAGTGACTCGGCTAGCGGGGGGTCAGATACGCAGTATTTT
CASSDSASGGSDTQYF
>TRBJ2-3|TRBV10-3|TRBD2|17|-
TGTGCCATCAGTGAGTCAAATAGCGGGGCAAGCACAGATACGCAGTATTTT
CAISESNSGASTDTQYF
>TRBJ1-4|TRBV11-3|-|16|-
TGTGCCAGCAGCTTAGAGGCGATGGACAGCTATGAAAAACTGTTTTTT
CASSLEAMDSYEKLFF
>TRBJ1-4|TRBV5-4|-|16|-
TGTGCCAGCAGCTCGTCCCTTCGGGAGTTCGGCGAAAAACTGTTTTTT
CASSSSLREFGEKLFF
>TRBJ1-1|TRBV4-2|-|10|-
TGTGCCAGCGGGGGGTATGGTGCTTTCTTT
CASGGYGAFF
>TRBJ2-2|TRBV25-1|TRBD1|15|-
TGTGCCAGCAGTGATTGGGGGACAGGGTCCGGGGAGCTGTTTTTT
CASSDWGTGSGELFF
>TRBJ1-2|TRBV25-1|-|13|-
TGTGCCAGCGGGGCCGGCGCCCTGGGAGGCTACACCTTC
CASGAGALGGYTF
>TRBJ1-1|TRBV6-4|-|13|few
TGTGCCAGCAGCACAGGGATGAACACTGAAGCTTTCTTT
CASSTGMNTEAFF
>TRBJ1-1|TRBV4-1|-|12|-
TGCGCCAGCAGCCAACAGAACACTGAAGCTTTCTTT
CASSQQNTEAFF
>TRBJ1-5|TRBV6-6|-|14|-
TGTGCCAGCAGTTATTGGGGGCTTCCTCAGCCCCAGCATTTT
CASSYWGLPQPQHF
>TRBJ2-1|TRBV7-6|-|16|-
TGTGCCAGCAGCTCCTACCTTCGCGGGGGCGGGGATGAGCAGTTCTTC
CASSSYLRGGGDEQFF
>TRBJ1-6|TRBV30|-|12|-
TGTGCCTGGAGAAGCCCTTTGGGCCCCCTCCACTTT
CAWRSPLGPLHF
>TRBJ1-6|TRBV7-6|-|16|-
TGTGCCAGCAGCTTAGGAGGTGGGCAGGGGAATTCACCCCTCCACTTT
CASSLGGGQGNSPLHF